The 26 T cell receptor beta chains given below trace back to one sample, sequenced in a study of spatial heterogeneity in lung cancer. TCRdb called the 5' RACE reads again in MiXCR, with one record for every CDR3 protein. The sample carries 30,000 to 45,000 distinct CDR3 sequences, around 7.2% recorded once. Time point defined: sample taken at primary tumor resection. Frozen PBMC, nontumor lung or tumor provided whole RNA, which was sequenced unsorted. The material sequenced was PBMCs, taken at surgery. The receptors originated from a male donor with early-stage non-small cell lung cancer.

This sequence joins TRBV20-1 and TRBJ2-5; the match to TRBD2 covers 11 bases. The germline gives CDR1 DFQATT, CDR2 SNEGSKA (reference sequence). The junction had 7 bases not matched to a gene; V was cut back by 0 bases and J by 1 base. The CDR3 length is 17 residues. Written as DNA, the CDR3 is TGCAGTGCTAGAGATAGGCTAGCGGGGGGACTCCAAGAGACCCAGTACTTC. Protein: CSARDRLAGGLQETQYF.

This clonotype was counted a few times. The V gene is TRBV12-3 or TRBV12-4, the J gene TRBJ1-1, with a tentative D call TRBD1 (5 bases). There are 12 residues in the CDR3. CDR3 residues: CGTGTGGTEAFF. CDR3 in DNA: TGTGGGACGGGGACGGGGGGCACTGAAGCTTTCTTT.

This sequence joins TRBV7-3 and TRBJ2-7, with TRBD2 matching 7 bases. The CDR3 loop spans 15 amino acids. Germline V gene sequence: CDR1 SGHTA, CDR2 FQGTGA. The ends lost 3 bases at V and 0 bases at J; junction bases unmatched: 5. The CDR3 spells CASSFVPGGSYEQYF. DNA of the CDR3: TGTGCCAGCAGCTTCGTCCCGGGGGGCTCCTACGAGCAGTACTTC. Drawing the rest from reference TRBV7-3 and TRBJ2-7, the complete variable domain is GAGVSQTPSNKVTEKGKYVELRCDPISGHTALYWYRQSLGQGPEFLIYFQGTGAADDSGLPNDRFFAVRPEGSVSTLKIQRTERGDSAVYLCASSFVPGGSYEQYFGPGTRLTVT.

There are many counts of this clonotype. The rearrangement links TRBV28 to TRBJ2-3; D is uncertain. There are 13 residues in the CDR3. The germline gives CDR1 MDHEN, CDR2 SYDVKM. Trimming took 3 bases from V and 2 from J, leaving 6 bases between them. CDR3: CASSFGSTDTQYF. The DNA for the CDR3 is TGTGCCAGCAGTTTCGGTTCCACAGATACGCAGTATTTT.

This clonotype was seen many times. The chain links TRBV27 to TRBJ2-1; TRBD2 matches at 7 bases. In germline, CDR1 is MNHEY, CDR2 SMNVEV (reference sequence). V shed 5 bases and J 6 bases; nucleotides not matched to a gene: 7. The CDR3 totals 14 residues. This CDR3 is CASSEVTSSNEQFF. The CDR3 bases are TGTGCCAGCAGTGAGGTGACTAGCTCCAATGAGCAGTTCTTC.

This clonotype has only a few counts. The chain joins TRBV5-6 to TRBJ2-5, with 14 bases matching TRBD2. The CDR3 runs 18 residues. V dropped 2 bases and J dropped 2; count of bases not matched to a gene: 8. In germline, CDR1 is SGHDT, CDR2 YYEEEE. CDR3 bases: TGTGCCAGCAGCTTCCTACGACTAGCGGGAGGGCAGCAAGAGACCCAGTACTTC. As protein: CASSFLRLAGGQQETQYF.

This clonotype showed up many times. The rearrangement links TRBV29-1 to TRBJ1-2; 7 bases align to TRBD1. The CDR3 runs 13 residues. CDR1 SQVTM and CDR2 ANQGSEA come from the germline V gene. The junction had 4 bases not matched to a gene; V was cut back by 6 bases and J by 0 bases. This CDR3 reads CSVDDRANYGYTF. The CDR3 nucleotides are TGCAGCGTCGACGACAGGGCTAACTATGGCTACACCTTC.

Only a few counts were recorded for this clonotype. The gene calls are TRBV7-6 and TRBJ2-7; maybe TRBD2 (6 bases). With 1 base removed from V and 2 bases from J, the gap between germline ends came to 12 bases. This CDR3 is built from 15 residues. CDR1 and CDR2 (germline): SGHVS, FNYEAQ. CDR3 loop: CASSLDPGVTYEQYF. DNA of the CDR3: TGTGCCAGCAGCTTAGATCCGGGGGTGACCTACGAGCAGTACTTC.

The chain couples TRBV11-2 to TRBJ2-2; 8 nucleotides match TRBD2. Germline V gene data show CDR1 as SGHAT and CDR2 as FQNNGV. The CDR3 length is 16 residues. Trimming removed 2 bases from V and 7 bases from J; junction bases left unmatched: 9. This CDR3 reads CASSLSAGRAVGELFF. The CDR3 DNA is TGTGCCAGCAGCTTATCGGCCGGGAGGGCCGTCGGGGAGCTGTTTTTT.

This clonotype was seen at least ten times. This chain joins TRBV4-1 and TRBJ1-1; D is undetermined. Trimming cost V 3 bases and J 3 bases, with 11 bases left between them. Germline CDR1 and CDR2: MGHRA and YSYEKL. CDR3 length equals 14 residues. The CDR3 is CASSQGFRDTEAFF. Here the CDR3 DNA reads TGCGCCAGCAGCCAGGGATTCCGGGACACTGAAGCTTTCTTT.

This clonotype was recorded many times. This sequence joins TRBV29-1 and TRBJ1-4; D remains unclear. Germline V gives CDR1 SQVTM, CDR2 ANQGSEA. Trimming pared 5 bases from V and 0 bases from J, leaving 7 bases between. The CDR3 contains 13 residues. This CDR3 reads CSVTQATNEKLFF. CDR3 nucleotides: TGCAGCGTTACTCAAGCAACTAATGAAAAACTGTTTTTT.

The J gene is TRBJ1-4, the V gene TRBV5-6, with D unclear. The germline V gene encodes CDR1 SGHDT and CDR2 YYEEEE. Trimming removed 4 bases from V and 4 bases from J, with 11 bases in between. The CDR3 length is 14 residues. The CDR3 region is CASSLNPGNEKLFF. The CDR3 nucleotides are TGTGCCAGCAGCCTAAACCCGGGTAATGAAAAACTGTTTTTT.

Regarding this clonotype: An end of the junction does not agree with germline; a read error may underlie this. V is TRBV27 and J is TRBJ2-2, with D unclear. This CDR3 contains 13 residues. Germline-derived CDR1 and CDR2 are MNHEY and SMNVEV (reference sequence). This chain's CDR3 is CGSSYSNTGELFF. Here the CDR3 DNA reads TGTGGCAGCAGTTATTCCAACACCGGGGAGCTGTTTTTT.

In this sample, this clonotype turned up a few times. The chain employs TRBV18 and TRBJ2-7; 7 bases agree with TRBD1. This CDR3 spans 14 amino acids. The germline V gene encodes CDR1 KGHSH and CDR2 LQKENI. Unmatched junction bases numbered 3, after V lost 3 bases and J lost 1 base. CDR3 sequence: CASSPDRQSYEQYF. The CDR3 region has the DNA TGTGCCAGCTCACCGGACAGGCAATCCTACGAGCAGTACTTC.

This clonotype was found many times. This chain joins TRBV20-1 and TRBJ2-2; 7 positions agree with TRBD1. Germline CDR1 reads DFQATT; CDR2 reads SNEGSKA (reference sequence). The V gene end was trimmed by 3 bases and the J gene end by 0 bases; junction bases not matched to a gene: 1. CDR3 size: 14 residues. CDR3 residues: CSARGQTNTGELFF. CDR3 in DNA: TGCAGTGCTAGGGGACAGACGAACACCGGGGAGCTGTTTTTT.

This clonotype was picked up many times. The V call is TRBV12-3 or TRBV12-4, the J call TRBJ2-7; tentative D call: TRBD1 (6 bases). CDR3 length: 14 residues. V lost 5 bases to trimming and J lost 2 bases, with 13 bases between them. In nucleotides, the CDR3 is TGTGCCAGCAGTCCTGGGACAAGACCCTACGAGCAGTACTTC. This sequence encodes CASSPGTRPYEQYF.

This clonotype was seen a few times. The chain uses TRBV9 and TRBJ2-1; TRBD2 matches 11 bases. CDR1 SGDLS and CDR2 YYNGEE come from the germline V gene. The CDR3 is made up of 15 amino acids. J was trimmed by 7 bases and V by 0 bases; bases with no gene match: 3. The CDR3 protein is CASSVVASGGNEQFF. CDR3 nucleotide sequence: TGTGCCAGCAGCGTAGTGGCTAGCGGGGGGAATGAGCAGTTCTTC.

The sample holds many counts of this clonotype. This chain links TRBV25-1 with TRBJ1-2; TRBD1 might be the D (6 bases). The CDR3 totals 11 residues. V was pared by 7 bases and J by 8 bases, with 11 bases between. Germline V gene sequence: CDR1 MGHDK, CDR2 SYGVNS. The CDR3 DNA follows: TGTGCCAGCACGACAGGAGCCGGCTACACCTTC. Its translation is CASTTGAGYTF.

This chain connects TRBV20-1 to TRBJ2-7; 10 bases agree with TRBD1. The CDR3 runs 13 residues. Unmatched junction bases numbered 3, after V lost 3 bases and J lost 4 bases. CDR1 DFQATT and CDR2 SNEGSKA come from the germline V gene (reference sequence). The CDR3 spells CSARGQGRYEQYV. The CDR3 coding sequence is TGCAGTGCTAGGGGACAGGGGAGATACGAGCAGTACGTC.

This clonotype was counted at least ten times. The chain recombines TRBV11-1 with TRBJ2-3; D call uncertain. V was trimmed by 5 bases and J by 2 bases, leaving 8 bases between them. CDR3 length: 13 amino acids. The germline V gene has CDR1 SGHAT and CDR2 FQDESV (reference sequence). The CDR3 DNA sequence: TGTGCCAGCAGCCGTTCGGCCACAGATACGCAGTATTTT. It translates to CASSRSATDTQYF.

This clonotype was counted ten times or more. The chain recombines TRBV18 with TRBJ2-1; D may be TRBD1 (5 bases). V lost 3 bases to trimming and J lost 0 bases, with 15 bases between them. The CDR3 has 17 amino acids. CDR1 KGHSH and CDR2 LQKENI come from the germline V gene. CDR3 DNA: TGTGCCAGCTCACCGCAAACAGGCCTGAGCTCCTACAATGAGCAGTTCTTC. Protein product: CASSPQTGLSSYNEQFF.

This clonotype was seen more than once but under ten times. The chain couples TRBV12-3 or TRBV12-4 to TRBJ2-7; TRBD1 might be the D (6 bases). The CDR3 is 14 residues long. Trimming took 8 bases from V and 2 from J, leaving 16 bases between them. This CDR3 is CASFSEQGPYEQYV. The CDR3 nucleotides read TGTGCCAGCTTCTCTGAACAGGGTCCCTACGAGCAGTACGTC.

A few counts support this clonotype. The chain combines TRBV6-1 with TRBJ2-4; D possibly uses TRBD1 or TRBD2 (5 bases each). The CDR3 sequence is 13 residues long. Germline assignment: CDR1 MNHNS and CDR2 SASEGT. V was trimmed by 4 bases and J by 8 bases, leaving 12 bases between them. The DNA for the CDR3 is TGTGCCAGCAGTGGAGCAGGGACGGACATTCAGTACTTC. This gives the protein CASSGAGTDIQYF.

This clonotype was detected many times. The chain carries TRBV15 and TRBJ1-2; 7 nucleotides match TRBD1. The CDR3 contains 13 residues. The germline CDR1 and CDR2 sequences are LNHNV and YYDKDF (reference sequence). V dropped 4 bases and J dropped 4; count of bases not matched to a gene: 3. The DNA for the CDR3 is TGTGCCACCAGCACCGACAGGGTCTATGGCTACACCTTC. Its protein product is CATSTDRVYGYTF.

This clonotype was seen many times. This chain joins TRBV14 and TRBJ2-3; D may match TRBD1 or TRBD2 (5 bases each). The CDR3 consists of 11 residues. The V gene lost 4 bases and the J gene lost 11 bases, with 10 bases spanning the gap. CDR1 is SGHDN and CDR2 is FVKESK in the germline V gene. The CDR3 here is CASSPGTQQYF. The CDR3 bases are TGTGCCAGCAGCCCTGGGACCCAGCAGTATTTT.

This clonotype was observed at least ten times. The chain joins TRBV20-1 to TRBJ2-3, with D uncertain. Germline-derived CDR1 and CDR2 are DFQATT and SNEGSKA (reference sequence). V lost 6 bases, J lost 1 base, and 14 bases lay in between. The CDR3 runs 14 residues. CDR3 sequence: CSAHSGLGTDTQYF. In nucleotides, the CDR3 is TGCAGTGCCCACTCTGGGTTGGGCACAGATACGCAGTATTTT.